Below, 32 T cell receptor beta chains from the same sample are listed, as sequenced in a study of neurological immune-mediated disorders. One entry per CDR3 protein, called by TCRdb with MiXCR from the 5' RACE reads. The sample holds roughly 50,000 distinct CDR3 sequences; approximately 11% are singletons and the top ten take roughly 10%. Time point defined: longitudinal time-point 3. The sequenced material came from PBMCs. The receptors stem from a male donor with HTLV-1-associated myelopathy (HAM/TSP).

The CDR3 DNA follows: TGCAGCGTAGGGGGAGTAGGATTTGACACTGAAGCTTTCTTT. This sequence encodes CSVGGVGFDTEAFF. The chain is built from TRBV29-1 and TRBJ1-1; D might be TRBD1 (6 bases). CDR3 length: 14 residues. V lost 6 bases and J 3 bases, leaving 17 bases between the germline ends. Germline loops: CDR1 SQVTM, CDR2 ANQGSEA.

This clonotype was detected ten times or more. J is TRBJ2-2 and V is TRBV29-1, with 8 bases fitting TRBD2. The CDR3 loop spans 14 amino acids. Germline loops: CDR1 SQVTM, CDR2 ANQGSEA. The junction had 5 bases not matched to a gene; V was cut back by 4 bases and J by 4 bases. CDR3 in DNA: TGCAGCGTTGCCGGGGGGGTTAGCACCGGGGAGCTGTTTTTT. This translates into CSVAGGVSTGELFF.

This clonotype was detected many times. The rearrangement links TRBV10-3 to TRBJ2-5; no reliable D call. The V gene's germline CDR1 is ENHRY and CDR2 SYGVKD. CDR3 length: 12 amino acids. Trimming cost V 2 bases and J 9 bases, with 10 bases left between them. In DNA, the CDR3 is TGTGCCATCAGTGAGGACAATCGGGCCCAGTACTTC. Its protein product is CAISEDNRAQYF.

This clonotype was seen many times. This CDR3 is CSARDLNQPQHF. The CDR3 DNA reads as TGCAGTGCTAGAGATTTAAATCAGCCCCAGCATTTT. V is TRBV20-1 and J is TRBJ1-5, with no clear D. Germline lookup yields CDR1 DFQATT and CDR2 SNEGSKA (reference sequence). V was pared by 0 bases and J by 4 bases, with 4 bases between. This CDR3 contains 12 residues.

At least ten counts were recorded for this clonotype. The chain employs TRBV5-1 and TRBJ2-5; D not resolved. V was trimmed by 7 bases and J by 1 base, leaving 14 bases between them. The germline CDR1 and CDR2 sequences are SGHRS and YFSETQ. This CDR3 has 14 residues. The CDR3 reads CASGYRLGQETQYF. The CDR3 DNA follows: TGCGCCAGCGGCTACCGACTGGGCCAAGAGACCCAGTACTTC.

The table lists this clonotype with many counts. The chain employs TRBV20-1 and TRBJ2-1; 8 positions agree with TRBD1. J gave up 12 bases and V 0 bases, and 16 bases lay outside the gene matches. This CDR3 region has 16 residues. Germline V gene sequence: CDR1 DFQATT, CDR2 SNEGSKA (reference sequence). CDR3 coding DNA: TGCAGTGCTAGAGATCCGGAGACAGGGGATTTCATGGGGCAGTTCTTC. As protein: CSARDPETGDFMGQFF.

This clonotype was found many times. The gene calls are TRBV5-1 and TRBJ2-5; D possibly uses TRBD1 or TRBD2 (5 bases each). Germline assignment: CDR1 SGHRS and CDR2 YFSETQ. V was cut by 2 bases and J by 4 bases, with 15 bases left in between. This CDR3 has 15 amino acids. The CDR3 sequence: CASSFSMRGGETQYF. CDR3 DNA: TGCGCCAGCAGCTTCAGTATGAGGGGTGGAGAGACCCAGTACTTC.

In this sample, this clonotype turned up many times. The chain joins TRBV15 to TRBJ2-3; 12 nucleotides agree with TRBD2. V lost 3 bases and J lost 6; bases outside the gene matches: 4. The CDR3 spans 15 residues. CDR1 and CDR2 from the germline V gene are LNHNV and YYDKDF (reference sequence). The CDR3 DNA reads TGTGCCACCAGCAGGACTAGCGGGGGTGTCGATACGCAGTATTTT. Translation gives CATSRTSGGVDTQYF.

This clonotype was seen at least ten times. The chain combines TRBV20-1 with TRBJ1-5, with 9 bases lining up with TRBD1. Germline V gene lookup returns CDR1 DFQATT and CDR2 SNEGSKA (reference sequence). The V and J ends lost 6 bases and 5 bases, in that order; junction bases with no gene match: 14. The CDR3 is made up of 16 amino acids. The CDR3 DNA sequence: TGCAGTGCCAACCTACCGGGACAGGGTACCGATCAGCCCCAGCATTTT. Its protein is CSANLPGQGTDQPQHF.

This clonotype was detected ten times or more. This chain uses TRBV6-1 with TRBJ1-2; D remains unclear. Trimming took off 5 bases at V and 6 bases at J, with 7 bases between the two ends. The CDR3 runs 11 residues. CDR1 and CDR2 from the germline V gene are MNHNS and SASEGT. The CDR3 here is CASSKAHGYTF. The DNA for the CDR3 is TGTGCCAGCAGTAAGGCGCATGGCTACACCTTC.

The CDR3 DNA reads TGCAGTGCTAGACCAGCGGGGGTCGCCTACGAGCAGTACTTC. It is translated as CSARPAGVAYEQYF. The V and J genes are TRBV20-1 and TRBJ2-7, with TRBD2 identical over 8 bases. This CDR3 comprises 14 residues. CDR1 and CDR2 from the germline V gene are DFQATT and SNEGSKA (reference sequence). V shed 2 bases, J shed 2 bases, and the junction held 5 bases outside the gene matches.

This clonotype was picked up many times. The J gene is TRBJ1-2, the V gene TRBV7-9, with D perhaps TRBD1 (6 bases). Trimming stripped 0 bases from V and 8 bases from J, with 13 bases between. The CDR3 length is 14 residues. Germline V CDR1 and CDR2: SEHNR, FQNEAQ (reference sequence). The CDR3, as DNA: TGTGCCAGCAGCTTAGCCGGGGGCTGGTTAGGCTACACCTTC. The encoded protein is CASSLAGGWLGYTF.

This clonotype has more than one count but fewer than ten. The gene calls are TRBV4-2 and TRBJ1-1; D may be TRBD1 (5 bases). Between the trimmed V and J ends, which lost 5 bases and 0 bases, there was a span of 10 bases. Germline CDR1 reads LGHNA; CDR2 reads YNFKEQ. CDR3 length equals 14 residues. The CDR3 sequence is CASSGGDLNTEAFF. The CDR3 DNA follows: TGTGCCAGCAGCGGAGGGGATTTGAACACTGAAGCTTTCTTT.

Concerning this clonotype itself: A read error may explain this, as a much larger clone is one base away. The chain combines TRBV5-1 with TRBJ2-2; TRBD1 agrees at 8 bases. Germline CDR1 and CDR2: SGHRS and YFSETQ. CDR3 length: 16 amino acids. CDR3 sequence (DNA): TGCGCCAGCAGCTTCGCCAGGGGGCGCAAGACCGGGGAGATGTTTTTT. Protein sequence: CASSFARGRKTGEMFF.

This clonotype was seen at least ten times. This chain joins TRBV20-1 and TRBJ1-1; D unclear. Trimming took off 3 bases at V and 2 bases at J, with 16 bases between the two ends. The length of the CDR3 is 15 residues. The V gene's germline CDR1 is DFQATT and CDR2 SNEGSKA (reference sequence). The CDR3 spells CSARGVTVRNTEAFF. In nucleotides, the CDR3 is TGCAGTGCTAGGGGAGTCACCGTTCGAAACACTGAAGCTTTCTTT.

This clonotype was observed once. The chain couples TRBV7-8 to TRBJ2-1; 16 nucleotides align to TRBD2. The J segment lost 3 bases and the V segment lost 5 bases, leaving 4 bases of the junction unmatched. The CDR3 length is 17 residues. Germline CDR1 SGHVS, CDR2 FQNEAQ. CDR3 sequence: CASSLGTSGGVYNEQFF. The CDR3 DNA reads TGTGCCAGCAGCCTCGGGACTAGCGGGGGGGTCTACAATGAGCAGTTCTTC.

Ten or more counts support this clonotype. The J gene is TRBJ2-4, the V gene TRBV5-6; either TRBD1 or TRBD2 may supply D (5 bases each). Germline V gene sequence: CDR1 SGHDT, CDR2 YYEEEE. This CDR3 region has 15 residues. Trimming pared 0 bases from V and 0 bases from J, leaving 7 bases between. In DNA, the CDR3 is TGTGCCAGCAGCTTGGCGGGGCTAGCCAAAAACATTCAGTACTTC. Residues: CASSLAGLAKNIQYF.

This clonotype was counted at least ten times. J is TRBJ1-1 and V is TRBV7-3, with TRBD1 matching over 7 bases. Germline assignment: CDR1 SGHTA and CDR2 FQGTGA. CDR3 length: 15 amino acids. Trimming cost V 4 bases and J 1 base; bases outside gene matches: 6. CDR3 amino acids: CASSYQGGRNTEAFF. CDR3 sequence (DNA): TGTGCCAGCAGCTACCAGGGGGGCAGGAACACTGAAGCTTTCTTT.

The rearrangement uses TRBV20-1 and TRBJ2-3; D is undetermined. The germline V and J ends were trimmed by 7 bases and 1 base, with 12 bases remaining between them. The CDR3 has 13 residues. Germline V gene lookup returns CDR1 DFQATT and CDR2 SNEGSKA (reference sequence). The CDR3 reads CSVPVVGTDTQYF. CDR3 nucleotides: TGCAGTGTTCCTGTGGTGGGCACAGATACGCAGTATTTT.

This clonotype has at least ten counts. This rearrangement joins TRBV5-1 to TRBJ1-1; TRBD1 is a possible D gene (6 bases). Trimming cost V 1 base and J 1 base, with 8 bases left between them. Germline CDR1 and CDR2: SGHRS and YFSETQ. The CDR3 is made up of 14 amino acids. This CDR3 is CASSLQGQNTEAFF. CDR3 in DNA: TGCGCCAGCAGCTTGCAGGGGCAGAACACTGAAGCTTTCTTT. The complete variable domain, with remaining parts taken from reference TRBV5-1 and TRBJ1-1, reads KAGVTQTPRYLIKTRGQQVTLSCSPISGHRSVSWYQQTPGQGLQFLFEYFSETQRNKGNFPGRFSGRQFSNSRSEMNVSTLELGDSALYLCASSLQGQNTEAFFGQGTRLTVV.

In its sample, this clonotype was seen many times. This sequence joins TRBV29-1 and TRBJ1-1; D is unresolved. Germline V gene data show CDR1 as SQVTM and CDR2 as ANQGSEA. Deletions cut 1 base from V and 6 bases from J, with 12 bases between. CDR3 size: 13 residues. Here the CDR3 reads CSVEGSYYAEAFF. The CDR3 DNA reads as TGCAGCGTTGAAGGCAGCTACTACGCTGAAGCTTTCTTT.

This clonotype was seen ten or more times. The J gene is TRBJ2-1, the V gene TRBV12-3 or TRBV12-4; the match to TRBD2 covers 15 bases. Germline trimming cut 4 bases from V and 8 bases from J; bases unmatched to any gene: 3. CDR3 length equals 15 residues. The CDR3 sequence: CASSSGLAGGHEQFF. The CDR3 region has the DNA TGTGCCAGCAGTTCCGGACTAGCGGGGGGGCATGAGCAGTTCTTC.

This clonotype was recorded at least ten times. The chain recombines TRBV20-1 with TRBJ2-7, with TRBD2 identical over 12 bases. V trimming: 6 bases; J trimming: 5 bases; junction bases outside the gene matches: 8. Germline values: CDR1 DFQATT, CDR2 SNEGSKA (reference sequence). The CDR3 totals 14 residues. The CDR3 reads CSAPLAGGRNEQYF. Written as DNA, the CDR3 is TGCAGTGCCCCACTAGCGGGGGGTAGAAACGAGCAGTACTTC.

Concerning this clonotype: Mismatch with germline at one junction end may stem from a read error. The chain joins TRBV28 to TRBJ2-5, with a tentative D call TRBD2 (6 bases). This CDR3 has 12 residues. Germline CDR1 MDHEN, CDR2 SYDVKM. As DNA, the CDR3 is TGTGCCAGCAGGGAGGGTTCGAAGACACAGTACTTC. It encodes CASREGSKTQYF.

The table lists this clonotype with many counts. The V and J genes are TRBV29-1 and TRBJ2-1; the D is unclear. Germline loops: CDR1 SQVTM, CDR2 ANQGSEA. Trimming removed 4 bases from V and 7 bases from J, with 17 bases in between. The CDR3 is 14 residues long. The CDR3 sequence: CSVATRGDRNEQFF. The CDR3 nucleotides read TGCAGCGTTGCGACAAGAGGAGATAGGAATGAGCAGTTCTTC.

This clonotype was observed many times. The chain has TRBV15 and TRBJ2-1, with D perhaps assigned TRBD1 or TRBD2 (5 bases each). The CDR3 loop spans 15 amino acids. The V end lost 4 bases, the J end lost 8 bases, and 18 bases lay between the germline ends. Per germline, CDR1 LNHNV and CDR2 YYDKDF (reference sequence). CDR3 protein: CATSTRGAVGDEQFF. The DNA of the CDR3 is TGTGCCACCAGCACCCGGGGCGCGGTTGGCGATGAGCAGTTCTTC. The full variable domain, in which reference TRBV15 and TRBJ2-1 provide the parts outside the CDR3, is DAMVIQNPRYQVTQFGKPVTLSCSQTLNHNVMYWYQQKSSQAPKLLFHYYDKDFNNEADTPDNFQSRRPNTSFCFLDIRSPGLGDTAMYLCATSTRGAVGDEQFFGPGTRLTVL.

This clonotype was seen at least ten times. The chain links TRBV20-1 to TRBJ1-1; D not certain. Germline CDR1 DFQATT, CDR2 SNEGSKA (reference sequence). The V end was cut by 5 bases, the J end by 4 bases, with 17 bases between. The CDR3 totals 14 residues. CDR3 in amino acids: CSAFAGATSTEAFF. Here the CDR3 DNA reads TGCAGTGCTTTCGCGGGAGCGACTTCCACTGAAGCTTTCTTT.

This clonotype was recorded many times. The J gene is TRBJ1-1, the V gene TRBV5-1; the D gene is possibly TRBD1 (5 bases). Trimming pared 1 base from V and 3 bases from J, leaving 13 bases between. CDR1 and CDR2 from the germline V gene are SGHRS and YFSETQ. The CDR3 length is 15 residues. CDR3 in DNA: TGCGCCAGCAGCTTGTTGGCAGGGAAGGACACTGAAGCTTTCTTT. It encodes CASSLLAGKDTEAFF. The whole variable domain, filled in from reference TRBV5-1 and TRBJ1-1, reads KAGVTQTPRYLIKTRGQQVTLSCSPISGHRSVSWYQQTPGQGLQFLFEYFSETQRNKGNFPGRFSGRQFSNSRSEMNVSTLELGDSALYLCASSLLAGKDTEAFFGQGTRLTVV.

CDR3 in DNA: TGTGCCAGCAGCGCGGGACAGAGAGAGACCCAGTACTTC. This translates into CASSAGQRETQYF. This sequence joins TRBV11-2 and TRBJ2-5, with a possible D match to TRBD1 (7 bases). The germline gives CDR1 SGHAT, CDR2 FQNNGV. The CDR3 is 13 amino acids. V lost 5 bases to trimming and J lost 4 bases, with 11 bases between them.

V and J are TRBV2 and TRBJ1-5, with D tentatively TRBD1 (5 bases). Germline lookup yields CDR1 SNHLY and CDR2 FYNNEI. This CDR3 spans 14 amino acids. Trimming left V 2 bases short and J 1 base short, with 6 bases between. The CDR3 is CASSEQGSNQPQHF. The DNA for the CDR3 is TGTGCCAGCAGTGAACAGGGAAGCAATCAGCCCCAGCATTTT.

This clonotype was seen at least ten times. V and J are TRBV7-3 and TRBJ1-2, with 8 bases that match TRBD1. The V and J ends lost 5 bases and 4 bases, in that order; junction bases with no gene match: 3. This CDR3 has 13 amino acids. Germline-derived CDR1 and CDR2 are SGHTA and FQGTGA. The CDR3 region is CASSAGTGYGYTF. CDR3 coding DNA: TGTGCCAGCAGCGCCGGGACAGGCTATGGCTACACCTTC.

This clonotype was detected ten times or more. V usage is TRBV10-3 and J usage is TRBJ2-5; 9 positions match TRBD2. Trimming removed 2 bases from V and 5 bases from J; junction bases left unmatched: 6. Germline V gives CDR1 ENHRY, CDR2 SYGVKD. The CDR3 has 15 residues. The CDR3 DNA reads as TGTGCCATCAGTGAGCCGCGGGGGGGCGGGGAGACCCAGTACTTC. It is translated as CAISEPRGGGETQYF.